The next 25 T cell receptor beta chains were all read from a single sample in a study of cytomegalovirus exposure and HLA in healthy donors (dated by TCRdb to about 2017). The library was made by the immunoSEQ multiplex PCR assay. For the multiplex PCR, a mixture combining 60 forward primers for TCR Vbeta segments and 13 reverse primers for TCR Jbeta segments was used. TCRdb mirrors the immuneACCESS table, restricted to in-frame sequences. Some clones are absent from its copies; in checked studies, under half trace to an unresolved V gene, and the reason for the others is unknown. For this sample the table gives about 210,000 clones, of which around four fifths were detected only once. Of the sample, 9.5% to 13% falls within the top ten clones. The specimen sequenced was PBMCs. The receptors come from a woman aged 50 to 60 in good health and CMV-seropositive.

A single count supports this clone. The V call is TRBV6-4, the J call TRBJ2-7; D gene ambiguous. In germline, CDR1 is MRHNA, CDR2 SNTAGT. The V and J ends lost 3 bases and 0 bases respectively, with 9 bases between them. CDR3 length: 14 amino acids. The CDR3 loop is CASSDGLNSYEQYF. The DNA for the CDR3 is TGTGCCAGCAGTGATGGGCTGAACTCCTACGAGCAGTACTTC.

This chain joins TRBV14 and TRBJ1-4; D remains unclear. Trimming took off 1 base at V and 2 bases at J, with 8 bases between the two ends. Germline V lookup: CDR1 SGHDN, CDR2 FVKESK. CDR3 length equals 15 residues. The CDR3 region has the DNA TGTGCCAGCAGCCAAGCGTGGAGTACTAATGAAAAACTGTTTTTT. It yields the protein CASSQAWSTNEKLFF.

This clone appeared a few times. This chain links TRBV28 with TRBJ2-5; D remains unclear. Germline V gives CDR1 MDHEN, CDR2 SYDVKM. The CDR3 has 12 amino acids. With 6 bases removed from V and 2 bases from J, the gap between germline ends came to 7 bases. This chain's CDR3 is CASRTPQETQYF. CDR3 DNA: TGTGCCAGCAGAACTCCACAAGAGACCCAGTACTTC. The full variable domain, in which reference TRBV28 and TRBJ2-5 provide the parts outside the CDR3, is DVKVTQSSRYLVKRTGEKVFLECVQDMDHENMFWYRQDPGLGLRLIYFSYDVKMKEKGDIPEGYSVSREKKERFSLILESASTNQTSMYLCASRTPQETQYFGPGTRLLVL.

As to this clone: At one end, the junction sequence differs from germline, possibly due to a read error. The V gene is TRBV7-9, the J gene TRBJ1-2; TRBD1 aligns across 11 bases. This CDR3 spans 16 amino acids. Germline V CDR1 and CDR2: SEHNR, FQNEAQ (reference sequence). The CDR3 reads CAAGTGGQGAMYGYTF. DNA for the CDR3: TGCGCGGCCGGGACAGGGGGGCAGGGGGCGATGTATGGCTACACCTTC.

This sequence joins TRBV30 and TRBJ1-2; 7 bases are a match to TRBD1. V gave up 1 base and J gave up 3 bases; unmatched junction bases: 5. There are 14 residues in the CDR3. The germline CDR1 and CDR2 sequences are GTSNPN and SVGIG (reference sequence). CDR3: CAWSGGTADYGYTF. Here the CDR3 DNA reads TGTGCCTGGAGTGGAGGGACAGCCGACTATGGCTACACCTTC.

The rearrangement uses TRBV11-2 and TRBJ1-1, with 12 bases identical to TRBD1. CDR1 SGHAT and CDR2 FQNNGV come from the germline V gene. The CDR3 runs to 15 residues. The V and J ends lost 7 bases and 5 bases, in that order; junction bases with no gene match: 8. The CDR3 loop reads CASIRDRGRRTEAFF. DNA for the CDR3: TGTGCCAGCATCCGGGACAGGGGGCGTCGGACTGAAGCTTTCTTT.

This chain uses TRBV27 with TRBJ1-5, with D maybe TRBD1 (5 bases). This CDR3 has 15 amino acids. Trimming removed 3 bases at V and 0 bases at J, with 9 bases between. Per the germline V gene, CDR1 is MNHEY and CDR2 is SMNVEV (reference sequence). Written as DNA, the CDR3 is TGTGCCAGCAGTTTCCGACAGAATAGCAATCAGCCCCAGCATTTT. This gives the protein CASSFRQNSNQPQHF.

This sequence joins TRBV11-2 and TRBJ1-2; 7 bases fit TRBD1. The CDR3 contains 17 residues. CDR1 and CDR2 (germline): SGHAT, FQNNGV. V dropped 5 bases and J dropped 4; count of bases not matched to a gene: 16. In nucleotides, the CDR3 is TGTGCCAGCAGCAACGACGCTACGACAGGGTTGTTCTATGGCTACACCTTC. It codes for CASSNDATTGLFYGYTF.

The rearrangement links TRBV5-5 to TRBJ1-1; D gene ambiguous. Germline CDR1 and CDR2: SGHKS and YYEKEE (reference sequence). This CDR3 is 14 amino acids long. The CDR3 coding sequence is TGTGTTACTGGGCCTTTAGATATGAACACTGAAGCTTTCTTT. Translation: CVTGPLDMNTEAFF.

This chain connects TRBV2 to TRBJ1-2; the D gene is possibly TRBD1 (5 bases). The CDR3 is made up of 13 amino acids. The V end was cut by 7 bases, the J end by 3 bases, with 12 bases between. Per the germline V gene, CDR1 is SNHLY and CDR2 is FYNNEI. In DNA form, the CDR3 reads TGTGCCAGCATGGCTGACAGCTACTATGGCTACACCTTC. Translation gives CASMADSYYGYTF. Together with reference TRBV2 and TRBJ1-2, the CDR3 gives the full variable domain: EPEVTQTPSHQVTQMGQEVILRCVPISNHLYFYWYRQILGQKVEFLVSFYNNEISEKSEIFDDQFSVERPDGSNFTLKIRSTKLEDSAMYFCASMADSYYGYTFGSGTRLTVV.

The gene calls are TRBV6-6 and TRBJ2-4; a possible D gene is TRBD2 (5 bases). The CDR3 is made up of 16 amino acids. V dropped 1 base and J dropped 0 bases, with 10 bases sitting between them. Per the germline V gene, CDR1 is MNHNY and CDR2 is SVGAGI (reference sequence). The CDR3: CASSYLAGLAKNIQYF. The CDR3 DNA reads as TGTGCCAGCAGTTACTTGGCAGGACTAGCCAAAAACATTCAGTACTTC.

The chain links TRBV30 to TRBJ1-2, with D possibly TRBD1 on 6 matching bases. CDR1 is GTSNPN and CDR2 is SVGIG in the germline V gene (reference sequence). The CDR3 has 16 amino acids. Deletions cut 1 base from V and 0 bases from J, with 15 bases between. The CDR3 loop is CAWSASPDSSNYGYTF. CDR3 nucleotides: TGTGCCTGGAGTGCCTCACCGGACAGTTCTAACTATGGCTACACCTTC.

This sequence joins TRBV5-1 and TRBJ2-1; 9 bases line up with TRBD2. The V segment lost 0 bases and the J segment 8 bases; nucleotides outside the gene matches: 6. The CDR3 has 15 amino acids. Germline V gene lookup returns CDR1 SGHRS and CDR2 YFSETQ. DNA for the CDR3: TGCGCCAGCAGCTTGGGTGCGGGGGGGCCTCATGAGCAGTTCTTC. It encodes CASSLGAGGPHEQFF. Full variable domain (remainder filled in from reference TRBV5-1 and TRBJ2-1): KAGVTQTPRYLIKTRGQQVTLSCSPISGHRSVSWYQQTPGQGLQFLFEYFSETQRNKGNFPGRFSGRQFSNSRSEMNVSTLELGDSALYLCASSLGAGGPHEQFFGPGTRLTVL.

The chain carries TRBV15 and TRBJ1-4, with D perhaps TRBD1 (6 bases). V dropped 5 bases and J dropped 6 bases, with 13 bases sitting between them. CDR1 is LNHNV, CDR2 YYDKDF, per germline (reference sequence). The CDR3 is 14 residues long. The CDR3 nucleotides read TGTGCCACCAGCCGAGGGGGGGAGGATGAAAAACTGTTTTTT. Amino acids: CATSRGGEDEKLFF.

This chain uses TRBV6-5 with TRBJ2-3, with a tentative D call TRBD2 (6 bases). V dropped 4 bases and J dropped 2 bases, with 10 bases sitting between them. This CDR3 has 14 amino acids. Germline V lookup: CDR1 MNHEY, CDR2 SVGAGI. The CDR3 sequence is CASSWGVLTDTQYF. The CDR3 region has the DNA TGTGCCAGCAGTTGGGGGGTCCTCACAGATACGCAGTATTTT.

The gene calls are TRBV19 and TRBJ1-1; no firm D call. The V and J ends lost 0 bases and 1 base respectively, with 12 bases between them. Germline loops: CDR1 LNHDA, CDR2 SQIVND (reference sequence). The CDR3 loop spans 16 amino acids. The CDR3 DNA is TGTGCCAGTAGTATAGATCCCGCACAGCCGAACACTGAAGCTTTCTTT. This sequence encodes CASSIDPAQPNTEAFF.

CDR3 residues: CASALGGTGANVLTF. The DNA for the CDR3 is TGTGCCAGCGCCCTAGGGGGTACCGGGGCCAACGTCCTGACTTTC. The J gene is TRBJ2-6, the V gene TRBV27; TRBD1 is a possible D gene (6 bases). The ends were cut back, 8 bases at V and 4 bases at J, with 15 bases in the middle. The germline gives CDR1 MNHEY, CDR2 SMNVEV (reference sequence). The CDR3 loop spans 15 amino acids. Full variable domain (missing parts from reference TRBV27 and TRBJ2-6): EAQVTQNPRYLITVTGKKLTVTCSQNMNHEYMSWYRQDPGLGLRQIYYSMNVEVTDKGDVPEGYKVSRKEKRNFPLILESPSPNQTSLYFCASALGGTGANVLTFGAGSRLTVL.

The chain has TRBV7-9 and TRBJ2-6; maybe TRBD1 (6 bases). In germline, CDR1 is SEHNR, CDR2 FQNEAQ (reference sequence). This CDR3 region has 19 residues. The V and J ends lost 5 bases and 1 base respectively, with 21 bases between them. CDR3 region: CASSPGAGQLESGANVLTF. The DNA for the CDR3 is TGTGCCAGCAGCCCCGGTGCTGGACAGTTAGAATCTGGGGCCAACGTCCTGACTTTC.

The CDR3 bases are TGTGCCAGCTCACTACAGGCAGGGGGTAGGACTGAAGCTTTCTTT. It specifies CASSLQAGGRTEAFF. This chain uses TRBV18 with TRBJ1-1; TRBD1 aligns across 7 bases. The CDR3 sequence is 15 residues long. Germline loops: CDR1 KGHSH, CDR2 LQKENI. After removal of 4 bases from V and 5 bases from J, the junction contained 10 bases not matched to a gene. Combining the CDR3 with reference TRBV18 and TRBJ1-1 gives the whole variable domain NAGVMQNPRHLVRRRGQEARLRCSPMKGHSHVYWYRQLPEEGLKFMVYLQKENIIDESGMPKERFSAEFPKEGPSILRIQQVVRGDSAAYFCASSLQAGGRTEAFFGQGTRLTVV.

The gene calls are TRBV18 and TRBJ2-3, with 9 positions matching TRBD1. Germline CDR1 and CDR2: KGHSH and LQKENI. The trim removed 2 bases at V and 3 bases at J, leaving 9 bases unmatched. The CDR3 covers 17 residues. The CDR3 reads CASSPCSGTGCTDTQYF. For the CDR3, the DNA is TGTGCCAGCTCACCATGTTCAGGGACAGGGTGTACAGATACGCAGTATTTT. The full variable domain, rest sourced from reference TRBV18 and TRBJ2-3, is NAGVMQNPRHLVRRRGQEARLRCSPMKGHSHVYWYRQLPEEGLKFMVYLQKENIIDESGMPKERFSAEFPKEGPSILRIQQVVRGDSAAYFCASSPCSGTGCTDTQYFGPGTRLTVL.

The chain recombines TRBV5-5 with TRBJ1-6, with 7 bases lining up with TRBD1. The CDR3 runs 17 residues. The V gene's germline CDR1 is SGHKS and CDR2 YYEKEE (reference sequence). V trimming: 4 bases; J trimming: 7 bases; junction bases outside the gene matches: 14. CDR3 bases: TGTGCCAGCAGCAAAGGCCCGGGACAGAGTTTCAATTCACCCCTCCACTTT. Translating gives CASSKGPGQSFNSPLHF.

This clone came up a few times. This chain links TRBV19 with TRBJ1-2; tentative D call: TRBD1 (6 bases). The CDR3 has 14 amino acids. The germline V and J ends were trimmed by 6 bases and 4 bases, with 15 bases remaining between them. CDR1 and CDR2 (germline): LNHDA, SQIVND (reference sequence). This CDR3 is CASRQQGLSYGYTF. CDR3 coding DNA: TGTGCCAGTAGACAACAGGGCCTTTCCTATGGCTACACCTTC.

The V gene is TRBV5-1, the J gene TRBJ1-1; no definite D call. CDR1 and CDR2 from the germline V gene are SGHRS and YFSETQ. The CDR3 is 14 amino acids. V dropped 4 bases and J dropped 1 base, with 11 bases sitting between them. DNA for the CDR3: TGCGCCAGCAGCCAGGAGGGTCCGAACACTGAAGCTTTCTTT. It translates to CASSQEGPNTEAFF.

This chain joins TRBV4-1 and TRBJ2-7; possibly TRBD1 for D (5 bases). The CDR3 has 17 residues. Germline V CDR1 and CDR2: MGHRA, YSYEKL. V shed 4 bases and J shed 0 bases, with 19 bases lying between them. The CDR3: CASSPRGAIASSYEQYF. CDR3 DNA sequence: TGCGCCAGCAGCCCCCGTGGGGCGATAGCAAGCTCCTACGAGCAGTACTTC.

The CDR3 is CAGSGEISNQPQHF. CDR3 bases: TGTGCCGGATCCGGGGAAATTTCCAATCAGCCCCAGCATTTT. The chain recombines TRBV6-1 with TRBJ1-5; D unresolved. The ends were cut back, 11 bases at V and 3 bases at J, with 17 bases in the middle. CDR1 and CDR2 from the germline V gene are MNHNS and SASEGT. This CDR3 spans 14 amino acids.